These 10 T cell receptor beta chains share one sample of origin, sequenced in a study of cytomegalovirus exposure and HLA in healthy donors. 60 Vbeta and 13 Jbeta primers were used in PCR. Profiling relied on immunoSEQ multiplex PCR, and the TCRdb table lists in-frame clones only, not all of them. The top ten clones hold 1.5% to 2% of a sample with more than 150,000 clones, 83% of them seen once. Sequencing input: PBMCs. The receptors shown here come from a man between 45 and 60 years old in good health and CMV-seronegative.

This clone showed up just once. The chain uses TRBV6-4 and TRBJ1-5; 7 nucleotides agree with TRBD1. J lost 7 bases, V lost 2 bases, and 8 bases had no gene match. CDR1 and CDR2 from the germline V gene are MRHNA and SNTAGT. This CDR3 is built from 15 residues. DNA of the CDR3: TGTGCCAGCAGTGACCAGGGGGGCGCGGGGCAGCCCCAGCATTTT. It translates to CASSDQGGAGQPQHF.

The chain recombines TRBV25-1 with TRBJ2-1; 8 bases align to TRBD2. The germline V gene has CDR1 MGHDK and CDR2 SYGVNS. J gave up 5 bases and V 1 base, and 4 bases lay outside the gene matches. This CDR3 comprises 15 residues. CDR3 residues: CASSESLAGHNEQFF. The CDR3 DNA reads TGTGCCAGCAGTGAATCCCTAGCGGGCCACAATGAGCAGTTCTTC.

The chain carries TRBV14 and TRBJ2-5; tentatively, D is TRBD2 (7 bases). V dropped 4 bases and J dropped 2 bases, with 17 bases sitting between them. CDR3 length equals 16 residues. Germline V lookup: CDR1 SGHDN, CDR2 FVKESK. The CDR3 region is CASSLLGGGAQETQYF. The CDR3 bases are TGTGCCAGCAGCCTCTTGGGAGGGGGAGCGCAAGAGACCCAGTACTTC.

The gene calls are TRBV9 and TRBJ2-3; TRBD1 aligns across 10 bases. CDR1 is SGDLS and CDR2 is YYNGEE in the germline V gene. This CDR3 spans 16 amino acids. The trim removed 3 bases at V and 3 bases at J, leaving 7 bases unmatched. As DNA, the CDR3 is TGTGCCAGCAGCGAGAGGGACAGGGGACGGACAGATACGCAGTATTTT. Its protein is CASSERDRGRTDTQYF.

This chain joins TRBV7-2 and TRBJ2-1, with D possibly being TRBD2 (5 bases). Germline loops: CDR1 SGHTA, CDR2 FQGNSA. V was shortened by 1 base and J by 7 bases, with 11 bases between the two germline ends. The CDR3 is 14 residues long. Here the CDR3 DNA reads TGTGCCAGCAGCTTAGGGACTCGCGGGAATGAGCAGTTCTTC. This gives the protein CASSLGTRGNEQFF.

This clone has a single count. The rearrangement links TRBV21-1 to TRBJ2-1; TRBD1, the table's D call, lacks a check against the DNA. TRBV21-1 is described as a pseudogene. CDR3 length: 16 residues. The DNA for the CDR3 is TGTGCCAGCACCTATCGGGACACCCTCTCCTACAATGAGCAGTTCTTC. Translating gives CASTYRDTLSYNEQFF.

There are a few counts of this clone. This sequence joins TRBV6-5 and TRBJ1-2, with TRBD1 matching over 7 bases. The CDR3 consists of 14 residues. The germline CDR1 and CDR2 sequences are MNHEY and SVGAGI. J gave up 4 bases and V 4 bases, and 6 bases lay outside the gene matches. The CDR3 nucleotides read TGTGCCAGCAGTTCTATCCCAGGGGGCTATGGCTACACCTTC. Protein sequence: CASSSIPGGYGYTF.

This clone was seen only once. The chain combines TRBV11-3 with TRBJ2-7, with D unclear. V was pared by 0 bases and J by 2 bases, with 11 bases between. The CDR3 is 15 amino acids. Germline lookup yields CDR1 SGHNT and CDR2 YENEEA. The CDR3 sequence: CASSLEGLRTYEQYF. The CDR3 nucleotides are TGTGCCAGCAGCTTAGAGGGCCTTAGGACCTACGAGCAGTACTTC.

The V call is TRBV6-6, the J call TRBJ1-4; tentatively, D is TRBD1 (5 bases). The length of the CDR3 is 15 residues. The V and J ends lost 2 bases and 5 bases respectively, with 12 bases between them. The germline CDR1 and CDR2 sequences are MNHNY and SVGAGI (reference sequence). The CDR3 DNA reads as TGTGCCAGCAGTTACGGGTCCAGGGCCAATGAAAAACTGTTTTTT. Translated, it gives CASSYGSRANEKLFF.

V is TRBV7-2 and J is TRBJ2-2, with D tentatively TRBD1 (7 bases). Germline V CDR1 and CDR2: SGHTA, FQGNSA. The V and J ends lost 4 bases and 4 bases respectively, with 19 bases between them. The CDR3 has 17 residues. CDR3 bases: TGTGCCAGCAGCTCGGCTTCCCAGGGGGGTTTCACCGGGGAGCTGTTTTTT. It codes for CASSSASQGGFTGELFF.